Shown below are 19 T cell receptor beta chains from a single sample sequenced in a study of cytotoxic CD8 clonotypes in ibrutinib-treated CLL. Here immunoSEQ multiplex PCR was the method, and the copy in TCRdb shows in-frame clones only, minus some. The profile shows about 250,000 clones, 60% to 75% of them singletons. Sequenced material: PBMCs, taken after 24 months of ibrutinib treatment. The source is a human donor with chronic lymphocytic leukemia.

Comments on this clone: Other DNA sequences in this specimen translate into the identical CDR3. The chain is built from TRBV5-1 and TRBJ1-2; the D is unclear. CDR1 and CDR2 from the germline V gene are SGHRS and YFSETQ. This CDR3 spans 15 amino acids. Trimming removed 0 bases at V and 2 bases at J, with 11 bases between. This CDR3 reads CASSLDPGGNYGYTF. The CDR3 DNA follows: TGCGCCAGCAGCTTGGACCCCGGAGGGAACTATGGCTACACCTTC.

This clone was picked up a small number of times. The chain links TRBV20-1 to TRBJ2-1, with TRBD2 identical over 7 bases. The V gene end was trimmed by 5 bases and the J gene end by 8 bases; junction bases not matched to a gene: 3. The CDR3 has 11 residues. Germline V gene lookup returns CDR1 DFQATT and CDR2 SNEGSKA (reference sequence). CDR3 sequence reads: CSARLAHEQFF. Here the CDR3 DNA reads TGCAGTGCTCGACTAGCCCATGAGCAGTTCTTC.

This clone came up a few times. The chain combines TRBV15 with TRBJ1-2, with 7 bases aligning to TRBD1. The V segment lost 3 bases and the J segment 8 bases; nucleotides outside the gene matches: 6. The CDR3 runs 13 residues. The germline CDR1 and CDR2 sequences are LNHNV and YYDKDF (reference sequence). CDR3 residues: CATSSTGAWGYTF. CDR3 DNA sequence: TGTGCCACCAGCAGTACAGGGGCCTGGGGCTACACCTTC.

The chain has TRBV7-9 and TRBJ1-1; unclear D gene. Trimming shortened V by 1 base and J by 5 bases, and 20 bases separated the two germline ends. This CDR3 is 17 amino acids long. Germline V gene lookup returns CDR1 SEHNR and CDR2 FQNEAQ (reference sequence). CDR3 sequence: CASSLGIRHTEETEAFF. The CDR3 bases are TGTGCCAGCAGCTTAGGGATACGGCATACCGAGGAGACTGAAGCTTTCTTT.

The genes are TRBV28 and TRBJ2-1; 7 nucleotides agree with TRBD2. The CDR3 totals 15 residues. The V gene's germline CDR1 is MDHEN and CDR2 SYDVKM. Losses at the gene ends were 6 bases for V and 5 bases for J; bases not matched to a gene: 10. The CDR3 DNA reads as TGTGCCAGCAGCCCGAGCGGGGAGAATAACAATGAGCAGTTCTTC. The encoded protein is CASSPSGENNNEQFF.

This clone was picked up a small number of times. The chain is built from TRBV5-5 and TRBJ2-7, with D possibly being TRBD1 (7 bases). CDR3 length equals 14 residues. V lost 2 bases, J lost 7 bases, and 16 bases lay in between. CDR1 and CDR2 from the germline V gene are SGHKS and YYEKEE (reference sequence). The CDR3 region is CASSFQGGLREQYF. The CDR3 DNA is TGTGCCAGCAGCTTTCAGGGGGGCCTACGAGAGCAGTACTTC.

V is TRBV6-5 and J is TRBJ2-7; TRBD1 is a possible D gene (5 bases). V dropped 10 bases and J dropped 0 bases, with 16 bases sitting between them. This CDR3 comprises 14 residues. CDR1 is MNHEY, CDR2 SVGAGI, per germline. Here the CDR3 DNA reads TGTGCCACCAACCCCCCAGGGTCCTCCTACGAGCAGTACTTC. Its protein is CATNPPGSSYEQYF.

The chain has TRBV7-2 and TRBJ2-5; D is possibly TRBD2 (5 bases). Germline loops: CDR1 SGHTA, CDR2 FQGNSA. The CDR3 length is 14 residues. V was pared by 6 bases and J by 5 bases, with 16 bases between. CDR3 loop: CASSPHGVGETQYF. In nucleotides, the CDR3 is TGTGCCAGCAGTCCCCACGGGGTGGGGGAGACCCAGTACTTC.

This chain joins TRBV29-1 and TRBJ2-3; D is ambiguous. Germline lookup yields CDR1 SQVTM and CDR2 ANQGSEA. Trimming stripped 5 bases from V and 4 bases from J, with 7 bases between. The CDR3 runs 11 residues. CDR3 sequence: CSVRMADTQYF. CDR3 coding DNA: TGCAGCGTTCGAATGGCAGATACGCAGTATTTT.

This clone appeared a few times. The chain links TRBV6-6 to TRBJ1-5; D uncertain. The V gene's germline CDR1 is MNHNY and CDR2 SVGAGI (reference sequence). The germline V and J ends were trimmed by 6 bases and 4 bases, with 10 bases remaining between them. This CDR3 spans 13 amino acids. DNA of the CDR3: TGTGCCAGCAGGGACCAGTCAAATCAGCCCCAGCATTTT. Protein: CASRDQSNQPQHF.

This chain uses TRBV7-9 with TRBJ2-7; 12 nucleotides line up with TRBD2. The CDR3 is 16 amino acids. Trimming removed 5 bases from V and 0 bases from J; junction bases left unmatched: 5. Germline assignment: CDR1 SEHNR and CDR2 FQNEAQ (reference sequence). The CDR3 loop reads CASSLGLAGSSYEQYF. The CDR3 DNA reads TGTGCCAGCAGCCTTGGACTAGCGGGGAGCTCCTACGAGCAGTACTTC.

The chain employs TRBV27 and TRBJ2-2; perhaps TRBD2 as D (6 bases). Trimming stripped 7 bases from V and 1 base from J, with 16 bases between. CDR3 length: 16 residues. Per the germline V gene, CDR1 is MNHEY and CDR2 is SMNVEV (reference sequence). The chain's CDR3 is CASTPSGLKNTGELFF. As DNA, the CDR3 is TGTGCCAGCACCCCAAGCGGGCTTAAGAACACCGGGGAGCTGTTTTTT.

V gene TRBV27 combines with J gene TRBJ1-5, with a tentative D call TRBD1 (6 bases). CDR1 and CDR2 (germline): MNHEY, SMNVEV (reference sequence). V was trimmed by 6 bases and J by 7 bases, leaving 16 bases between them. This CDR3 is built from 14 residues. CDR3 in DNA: TGTGCCAGCAGCCCACAGGGAGTATACCAGCCCCAGCATTTT. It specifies CASSPQGVYQPQHF.

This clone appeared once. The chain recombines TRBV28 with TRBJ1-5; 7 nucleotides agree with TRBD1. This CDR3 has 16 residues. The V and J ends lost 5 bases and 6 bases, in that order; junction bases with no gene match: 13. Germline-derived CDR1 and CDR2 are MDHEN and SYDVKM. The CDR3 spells CASSALKGADGQPQHF. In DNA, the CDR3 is TGTGCCAGCAGTGCCCTGAAGGGGGCGGATGGTCAGCCCCAGCATTTT.

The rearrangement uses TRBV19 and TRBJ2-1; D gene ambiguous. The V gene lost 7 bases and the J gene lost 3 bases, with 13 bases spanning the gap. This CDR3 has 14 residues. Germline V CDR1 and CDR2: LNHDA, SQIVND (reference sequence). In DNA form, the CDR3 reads TGTGCCAGTATAGGTAGCCCACTCTACAATGAGCAGTTCTTC. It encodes CASIGSPLYNEQFF.

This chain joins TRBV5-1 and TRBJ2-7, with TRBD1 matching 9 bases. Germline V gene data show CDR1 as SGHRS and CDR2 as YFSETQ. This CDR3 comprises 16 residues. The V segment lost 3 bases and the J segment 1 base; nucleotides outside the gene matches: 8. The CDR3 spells CASSYGTGLISYEQYF. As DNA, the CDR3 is TGCGCCAGCAGCTACGGGACAGGGCTTATTTCCTACGAGCAGTACTTC.

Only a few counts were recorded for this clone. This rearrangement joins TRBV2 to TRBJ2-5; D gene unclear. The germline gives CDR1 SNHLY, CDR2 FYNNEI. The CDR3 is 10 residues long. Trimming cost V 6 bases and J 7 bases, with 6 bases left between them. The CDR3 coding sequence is TGTGCCAGCAGGGTTGGGACCCAGTACTTC. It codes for CASRVGTQYF. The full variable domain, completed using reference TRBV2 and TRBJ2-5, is EPEVTQTPSHQVTQMGQEVILRCVPISNHLYFYWYRQILGQKVEFLVSFYNNEISEKSEIFDDQFSVERPDGSNFTLKIRSTKLEDSAMYFCASRVGTQYFGPGTRLLVL.

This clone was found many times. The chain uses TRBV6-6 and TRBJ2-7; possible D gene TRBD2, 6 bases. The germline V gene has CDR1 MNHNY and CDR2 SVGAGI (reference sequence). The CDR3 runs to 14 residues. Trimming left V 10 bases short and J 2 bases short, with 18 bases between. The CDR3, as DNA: TGTGCCACTTCGGTAGGAGGGAAACCCTACGAGCAGTACTTC. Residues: CATSVGGKPYEQYF.

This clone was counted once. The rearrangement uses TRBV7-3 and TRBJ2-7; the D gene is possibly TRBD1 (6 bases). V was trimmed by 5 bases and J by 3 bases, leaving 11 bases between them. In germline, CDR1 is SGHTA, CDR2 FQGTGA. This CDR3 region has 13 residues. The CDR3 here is CASSPSGDYEQYF. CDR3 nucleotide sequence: TGTGCCAGCAGCCCGTCAGGGGACTACGAGCAGTACTTC.